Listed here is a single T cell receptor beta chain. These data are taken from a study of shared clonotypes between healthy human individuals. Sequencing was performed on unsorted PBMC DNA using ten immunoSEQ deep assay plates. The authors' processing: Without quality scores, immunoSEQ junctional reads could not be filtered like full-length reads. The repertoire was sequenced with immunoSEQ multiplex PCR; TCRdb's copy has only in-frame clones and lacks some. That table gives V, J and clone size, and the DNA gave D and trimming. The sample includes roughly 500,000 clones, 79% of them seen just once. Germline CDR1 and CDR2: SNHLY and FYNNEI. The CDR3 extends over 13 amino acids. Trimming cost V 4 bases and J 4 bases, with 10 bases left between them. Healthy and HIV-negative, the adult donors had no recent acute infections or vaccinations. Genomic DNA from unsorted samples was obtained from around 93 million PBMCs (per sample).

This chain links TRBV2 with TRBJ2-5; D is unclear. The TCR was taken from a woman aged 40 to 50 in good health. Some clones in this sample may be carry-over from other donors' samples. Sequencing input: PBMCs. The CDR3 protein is CASSVGLVETQYF. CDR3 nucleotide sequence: TGTGCCAGCAGTGTTGGGCTAGTAGAGACCCAGTACTTC.